A selection of T cell receptor beta chains follows, all from one sample in a study of blood T cell repertoires in COVID-19. Libraries were prepared by immunoSEQ multiplex PCR; TCRdb keeps only in-frame clonotypes and omits some of them. The data contain nearly 70,000 clones, nearly 90% of them seen just once; the ten biggest clones take up roughly 3.2%. Sequenced material: peripheral blood. These receptors all come from a woman aged 50 to 60 with COVID-19, enrolled during active disease. Each CDR3 is given with its conserved first and last residue. A D gene is named only where the DNA matches it firmly. The listing skips clone size in some rows; elsewhere it reads once, few, many or a size class.

clone size	D gene	V gene	J gene	CDR3 protein	CDR3 DNA
.	.	TRBV28	TRBJ1-4	CASSSGSVGLFF	TGTGCCAGCAGTTCGGGTTCGGTTGGACTGTTTTTT
few	.	TRBV30	TRBJ1-6	CAWSGTVGNSPLHF	TGTGCCTGGAGTGGGACAGTGGGTAATTCACCCCTCCACTTT
.	.	TRBV4-1	TRBJ1-2	CASSQVYGYGYTF	TGCGCCAGCAGCCAAGTCTATGGCTATGGCTACACCTTC
.	TRBD2	TRBV10-2	TRBJ2-1	CASKRAGGGGEQFF	TGCGCCAGCAAACGAGCGGGGGGCGGGGGTGAGCAGTTCTTC
.	.	TRBV10-1	TRBJ2-3	CATRKSASTDTQYF	TGCGCCACCCGCAAGAGCGCTAGCACAGATACGCAGTATTTT
.	.	TRBV28	TRBJ2-5	CASTSEYQETQYF	TGTGCCAGCACCTCAGAATACCAAGAGACCCAGTACTTC
.	TRBD1	TRBV30	TRBJ2-7	CAWGTGTSEQYF	TGTGCCTGGGGGACAGGGACGAGCGAGCAGTACTTC
.	.	TRBV28	TRBJ2-6	CASKRGLLSRGANVLTF	TGTGCCAGCAAGCGAGGGCTCCTTTCTCGTGGGGCCAACGTCCTGACTTTC
.	.	TRBV6-1	TRBJ2-7	CASSKAGTSYEQYF	TGTGCCAGCAGTAAAGCCGGGACAAGCTACGAGCAGTACTTC
.	.	TRBV6-5	TRBJ2-3	CASTALRGRADTQYF	TGTGCCAGCACCGCCCTCCGCGGGCGGGCAGATACGCAGTATTTT
.	TRBD2	TRBV3-1/TRBV3-2	TRBJ2-1	CASSPGPSGSGRTYNEQFF	TGTGCCAGCAGCCCCGGTCCTAGCGGGAGTGGGAGGACCTACAATGAGCAGTTCTTC
.	TRBD2	TRBV4-2	TRBJ2-2	CASSQGAVAGGRRGVTGELFF	TGTGCCAGCAGCCAAGGCGCTGTGGCGGGAGGGAGGAGGGGAGTCACCGGGGAGCTGTTTTTT
.	.	TRBV19	TRBJ2-3	CASSIGDSRTDTQYF	TGTGCCAGTAGTATAGGGGACTCTCGCACGGATACGCAGTATTTT
once	.	TRBV11-2	TRBJ2-7	CASSLVIQGSYEQYF	TGTGCCAGCAGCTTAGTGATCCAGGGCTCCTACGAGCAGTACTTC
.	.	TRBV9	TRBJ2-5	CASSVDTVRGIQYF	TGTGCCAGCAGCGTAGATACTGTGAGAGGCATCCAGTACTTC
.	.	TRBV6-5	TRBJ1-3	CASSYSPGSTGNTIYF	TGTGCCAGCAGTTACTCTCCGGGGAGCACTGGAAACACCATATATTTT
.	TRBD1	TRBV27	TRBJ2-5	CASSRTTHRGETQYF	TGTGCCAGCAGTCGCACAACTCACAGGGGCGAGACCCAGTACTTC
.	TRBD1	TRBV10-3	TRBJ1-1	CAIRGDSQNTEAFF	TGTGCCATCAGGGGGGACAGTCAGAACACTGAAGCTTTCTTT
.	.	TRBV12-3/TRBV12-4	TRBJ1-1	CASSSRVNTEAFF	TGTGCCAGCAGTTCCAGGGTGAACACTGAAGCTTTCTTT
.	TRBD2	TRBV5-5	TRBJ2-1	CASSLFLAGKYEQFF	TGTGCCAGCAGCTTGTTTTTAGCGGGAAAGTATGAGCAGTTCTTC
.	.	TRBV27	TRBJ2-3	CASSPKWSDTQYF	TGTGCCAGCAGCCCTAAGTGGTCAGATACGCAGTATTTT
.	.	TRBV19	TRBJ2-5	CASSIGTGSGETQYF	TGTGCCAGTAGTATAGGTACAGGTTCAGGGGAGACCCAGTACTTC
.	.	TRBV28	TRBJ2-7	CASRGGRGSYEQYF	TGTGCCAGCAGGGGCGGCAGGGGTTCCTACGAGCAGTACTTC
.	.	TRBV9	TRBJ1-6	CASSVEGHFYSPLHF	TGTGCCAGCAGCGTAGAGGGACACTTTTATTCACCCCTCCACTTT
once	.	TRBV28	TRBJ2-7	CASSLDAGTLYEQYF	TGTGCCAGCAGTTTGGATGCGGGAACATTATACGAGCAGTACTTC
.	.	TRBV4-2	TRBJ1-3	CASSQELTAAGRVSSGNTIYF	TGTGCCAGCAGCCAAGAGTTAACTGCCGCCGGCCGGGTGAGCTCTGGAAACACCATATATTTT
.	.	TRBV12-3/TRBV12-4	TRBJ1-5	CASTRTRDQPQHF	TGTGCCAGCACCAGAACTCGGGATCAGCCCCAGCATTTT
.	.	TRBV11-2	TRBJ2-1	CASTQDTSYNEQFF	TGTGCCAGCACCCAGGACACCTCCTACAATGAGCAGTTCTTC
.	TRBD2	TRBV30	TRBJ2-4	CAWSRLAGDLLAKNIQYF	TGTGCCTGGAGCCGACTAGCGGGAGATCTCCTAGCCAAAAACATTCAGTACTTC
.	TRBD1	TRBV3-1/TRBV3-2	TRBJ2-4	CASSPRDRGVGANIQYF	TGTGCCAGCAGCCCCCGGGACAGGGGTGTCGGGGCAAACATTCAGTACTTC
.	TRBD2	TRBV6-4	TRBJ2-5	CASSVGAGRGETQYF	TGTGCCAGCAGTGTGGGAGCGGGAAGGGGAGAGACCCAGTACTTC
.	TRBD1	TRBV10-1	TRBJ2-7	CASSESGQGIYFTLSPYEQYF	TGCGCCAGCAGTGAGTCGGGACAGGGAATTTACTTTACCCTCAGTCCCTACGAGCAGTACTTC
.	TRBD2	TRBV3-1/TRBV3-2	TRBJ2-1	CASRGLAGGRNEQFF	TGTGCCAGCAGGGGGCTAGCGGGAGGACGGAATGAGCAGTTCTTC
.	.	TRBV4-3	TRBJ1-2	CASSQNDGTIYGYTF	TGCGCCAGCAGCCAAAACGATGGAACTATCTATGGCTACACCTTC